The clone carrying this T cell receptor (beta chain) was recorded a few times. The antigen is not known. This sample stems from a study of OX40 agonist ivuxolimab in advanced cancers. The repertoire was sequenced with immunoSEQ multiplex PCR; TCRdb's copy has only in-frame clones and lacks some. The profile shows some 68,000 clones, about 85% of them singletons. Study-wide findings and caveats: Averaged across samples, CD8+ T cells carried more expanded clones than CD4+ did.

The sequence was collected from an adult with an advanced solid tumor such as melanoma, head and neck, liver or kidney cancer. Specimen: CD4+ or CD8+ T cells sorted from blood, collected in a trial of the OX40 agonist ivuxolimab.

CDR3 sequence reads: CASSTPGSSGNTIYF. The CDR3 region has the DNA TGTGCCAGCAGTACCCCAGGATCTTCTGGAAACACCATATATTTT. The rearrangement links TRBV6-7 to TRBJ1-3; D is unclear. TRBV6-7 is recorded as an ORF, its role being uncertain. Trimming cost V 5 bases and J 1 base, with 12 bases left between them. The length of the CDR3 is 15 residues.